Shown below are 28 T cell receptor beta chains from a single sample sequenced in a study of blood T cell repertoires in COVID-19. Repertoires were generated with immunoSEQ multiplex PCR, while TCRdb's copy carries only in-frame clones and drops some. The data hold some 340,000 clones, with 85% observed a single time. Sequencing used peripheral blood. The receptors derive from a woman younger than 30 with acute or convalescent COVID-19.

The chain employs TRBV7-9 and TRBJ2-7; D perhaps matches TRBD1 (6 bases). Germline values: CDR1 SEHNR, CDR2 FQNEAQ (reference sequence). V was shortened by 3 bases and J by 4 bases, with 13 bases between the two germline ends. The CDR3 totals 14 residues. CDR3: CASSFTQGPYEQYF. CDR3 bases: TGTGCCAGCAGCTTCACACAGGGCCCTTACGAGCAGTACTTC.

The genes are TRBV11-2 and TRBJ1-2; a weak D match, TRBD1 (5 bases). This CDR3 region has 13 residues. CDR1 is SGHAT and CDR2 is FQNNGV in the germline V gene. V lost 4 bases and J 5 bases, leaving 11 bases between the germline ends. CDR3 sequence (DNA): TGTGCCAGCAGCTCCCAGGAGGGGTATGGCTACACCTTC. Translation gives CASSSQEGYGYTF.

V is TRBV9 and J is TRBJ2-1, with TRBD2 as a possible D gene (5 bases). The V gene's germline CDR1 is SGDLS and CDR2 YYNGEE. V was shortened by 0 bases and J by 0 bases, with 10 bases between the two germline ends. This CDR3 comprises 16 residues. The CDR3 sequence: CASSVGGGSSYNEQFF. The CDR3 region has the DNA TGTGCCAGCAGCGTAGGAGGTGGGAGCTCCTACAATGAGCAGTTCTTC.

The V gene is TRBV29-1, the J gene TRBJ1-1; a weak D match, TRBD1 (6 bases). The germline V gene encodes CDR1 SQVTM and CDR2 ANQGSEA. V lost 0 bases, J lost 4 bases, and 9 bases lay in between. The CDR3 runs 13 residues. DNA for the CDR3: TGCAGCGTTGAAGATCAAGGGGGCACTGAAGCTTTCTTT. Protein: CSVEDQGGTEAFF.

This chain connects TRBV11-2 to TRBJ2-2; tentatively, D is TRBD2 (5 bases). With 1 base removed from V and 6 bases from J, the gap between germline ends came to 9 bases. The germline gives CDR1 SGHAT, CDR2 FQNNGV. The CDR3 has 14 residues. The DNA for the CDR3 is TGTGCCAGCAGCTTAGGGTCCGGGGCCGGGGAGCTGTTTTTT. Protein sequence: CASSLGSGAGELFF.

The chain uses TRBV5-1 and TRBJ2-2, with 10 bases aligning to TRBD2. This CDR3 spans 15 amino acids. Germline V gene data show CDR1 as SGHRS and CDR2 as YFSETQ. Germline trimming cut 4 bases from V and 6 bases from J; bases unmatched to any gene: 6. The CDR3, as DNA: TGCGCCAGCAGCGTATTAGCGGGAGGTGCCGGGGAGCTGTTTTTT. Translation gives CASSVLAGGAGELFF.

The chain employs TRBV5-6 and TRBJ1-5; the match to TRBD1 covers 8 bases. V lost 3 bases, J lost 4 bases, and 6 bases stayed unmatched. The length of the CDR3 is 15 residues. Germline lookup yields CDR1 SGHDT and CDR2 YYEEEE. The CDR3 sequence is CASSSGQGWNQPQHF. CDR3 nucleotide sequence: TGTGCCAGCAGCTCAGGACAGGGTTGGAATCAGCCCCAGCATTTT.

The V gene is TRBV27, the J gene TRBJ2-2; D unclear. Trimming left V 6 bases short and J 2 bases short, with 10 bases between. Germline values: CDR1 MNHEY, CDR2 SMNVEV (reference sequence). The CDR3 sequence is 14 residues long. The CDR3 loop is CASRGLINTGELFF. As DNA, the CDR3 is TGTGCCAGCAGGGGCCTAATAAACACCGGGGAGCTGTTTTTT.

This chain uses TRBV7-9 with TRBJ1-2; 7 bases map to TRBD1. Trimming at V came to 5 bases and at J to 2 bases, leaving 8 bases not matched to a gene. The germline V gene has CDR1 SEHNR and CDR2 FQNEAQ (reference sequence). The CDR3 is 15 amino acids. CDR3 region: CASSPGTALNYGYTF. The CDR3 nucleotides read TGTGCCAGCAGCCCGGGGACAGCCTTGAACTATGGCTACACCTTC.

The chain is built from TRBV4-1 and TRBJ1-1, with a tentative D call TRBD1 (6 bases). The V end was cut by 5 bases, the J end by 0 bases, with 16 bases between. Germline CDR1 reads MGHRA; CDR2 reads YSYEKL. CDR3 length equals 16 residues. This CDR3 reads CASSEGQGRVNTEAFF. CDR3 DNA: TGCGCCAGCAGCGAAGGGCAGGGGAGGGTGAACACTGAAGCTTTCTTT.

This clone appeared a single time. J is TRBJ2-1 and V is TRBV10-1, with D perhaps TRBD2 (5 bases). CDR3 length: 16 amino acids. Per the germline V gene, CDR1 is WNHNN and CDR2 is SYGVQD (reference sequence). V shed 1 base and J shed 2 bases, with 12 bases lying between them. The DNA for the CDR3 is TGCGCCAGCAGTGAGTTTCGGCAGCGGCCCTACAATGAGCAGTTCTTC. As protein: CASSEFRQRPYNEQFF.

The chain links TRBV27 to TRBJ1-1; 7 nucleotides agree with TRBD1. V was pared by 3 bases and J by 5 bases, with 9 bases of the junction left unmatched. The CDR3 runs to 15 residues. CDR1 is MNHEY and CDR2 is SMNVEV in the germline V gene (reference sequence). DNA for the CDR3: TGTGCCAGCAGTTTGGGACAGTATGATTCGACTGAAGCTTTCTTT. It is translated as CASSLGQYDSTEAFF.

In this sample, this clone turned up a few times. The gene calls are TRBV9 and TRBJ2-3; the match to TRBD2 covers 10 bases. The CDR3 totals 16 residues. V lost 4 bases, J lost 5 bases, and 10 bases stayed unmatched. From germline, CDR1 is SGDLS and CDR2 YYNGEE. Written as DNA, the CDR3 is TGTGCCAGCAGCCCAGAGCGGGAGGGCCTGGGAGATACGCAGTATTTT. Translated, it gives CASSPEREGLGDTQYF.

V gene TRBV7-9 combines with J gene TRBJ1-5, with 8 bases lining up with TRBD1. Germline lookup yields CDR1 SEHNR and CDR2 FQNEAQ (reference sequence). V was pared by 4 bases and J by 4 bases, with 3 bases of the junction left unmatched. The CDR3 spans 14 residues. In nucleotides, the CDR3 is TGTGCCAGCAGCTCCGGGACAGGTAATCAGCCCCAGCATTTT. Translated: CASSSGTGNQPQHF.

This rearrangement joins TRBV11-3 to TRBJ2-7, with D tentatively TRBD1 (6 bases). The CDR3 covers 13 residues. Germline CDR1 and CDR2: SGHNT and YENEEA. V lost 5 bases, J lost 9 bases, and 17 bases lay in between. The CDR3 DNA sequence: TGTGCCAGCAGCAAGGACAAATCAGGGGCGCAGTACTTC. Encoded protein: CASSKDKSGAQYF.

The chain links TRBV15 to TRBJ2-2; perhaps TRBD2 as D (5 bases). The V end lost 5 bases, the J end lost 0 bases, and 10 bases lay between the germline ends. CDR1 is LNHNV and CDR2 is YYDKDF in the germline V gene (reference sequence). The length of the CDR3 is 15 residues. CDR3 loop: CATSLREANTGELFF. The CDR3 DNA is TGTGCCACCAGCCTCCGGGAAGCGAACACCGGGGAGCTGTTTTTT.

The V gene is TRBV5-6, the J gene TRBJ2-7; 8 nucleotides align to TRBD1. This CDR3 has 14 residues. Trimming removed 2 bases from V and 0 bases from J; junction bases left unmatched: 1. Germline loops: CDR1 SGHDT, CDR2 YYEEEE. The CDR3 protein is CASSFGQGSYEQYF. The CDR3 bases are TGTGCCAGCAGCTTTGGACAGGGCTCCTACGAGCAGTACTTC.

This rearrangement joins TRBV7-9 to TRBJ1-5; D unclear. V lost 6 bases, J lost 5 bases, and 11 bases lay in between. The CDR3 extends over 13 amino acids. Germline assignment: CDR1 SEHNR and CDR2 FQNEAQ (reference sequence). This CDR3 is CASSPNEDQPQHF. CDR3 DNA: TGTGCCAGCAGTCCAAATGAGGATCAGCCCCAGCATTTT.

This chain joins TRBV7-9 and TRBJ1-2, with TRBD1 matching over 7 bases. This CDR3 is 12 amino acids long. The V gene end was trimmed by 5 bases and the J gene end by 8 bases; junction bases not matched to a gene: 5. Germline V gene data show CDR1 as SEHNR and CDR2 as FQNEAQ (reference sequence). The CDR3 sequence: CASSQDRSGYTF. CDR3 nucleotides: TGTGCCAGCAGCCAGGACAGGAGCGGCTACACCTTC.

The V and J genes are TRBV7-8 and TRBJ2-7, with a tentative D call TRBD1 (6 bases). The CDR3 is 12 residues long. V lost 8 bases, J lost 7 bases, and 15 bases lay in between. CDR1 is SGHVS and CDR2 is FQNEAQ in the germline V gene. This CDR3 is CASEYRAQEQYF. In DNA form, the CDR3 reads TGTGCCAGCGAGTACAGGGCTCAAGAGCAGTACTTC.

The chain has TRBV5-1 and TRBJ1-4; TRBD1 matches at 8 bases. CDR3 length: 17 amino acids. Germline lookup yields CDR1 SGHRS and CDR2 YFSETQ. The V and J ends lost 3 bases and 7 bases, in that order; junction bases with no gene match: 14. The CDR3 nucleotides are TGCGCCAGCAGCTCGGGCCCGACAGGGGTGAACAGTGAAAAACTGTTTTTT. Its protein product is CASSSGPTGVNSEKLFF.

The chain links TRBV28 to TRBJ1-5; TRBD1 matches 9 bases. Looked up from germline, CDR1 is MDHEN and CDR2 is SYDVKM. The V segment lost 4 bases and the J segment 6 bases; nucleotides outside the gene matches: 13. This CDR3 region has 17 residues. The CDR3 reads CASSSRTGAMLGQPQHF. The CDR3 coding sequence is TGTGCCAGCAGTTCTCGGACAGGGGCCATGTTGGGTCAGCCCCAGCATTTT.

This sequence joins TRBV18 and TRBJ1-2; D remains ambiguous. The CDR3 consists of 16 residues. Between the trimmed V and J ends, which lost 1 base and 4 bases, there was a span of 16 bases. Germline V gives CDR1 KGHSH, CDR2 LQKENI. As DNA, the CDR3 is TGTGCCAGCTCACCACAGACACTAGCCTCGGGCTATGGCTACACCTTC. This encodes CASSPQTLASGYGYTF. Using reference TRBV18 and TRBJ1-2 for the parts outside the CDR3, the full variable domain is NAGVMQNPRHLVRRRGQEARLRCSPMKGHSHVYWYRQLPEEGLKFMVYLQKENIIDESGMPKERFSAEFPKEGPSILRIQQVVRGDSAAYFCASSPQTLASGYGYTFGSGTRLTVV.

The chain carries TRBV27 and TRBJ1-1; D remains unclear. Germline-derived CDR1 and CDR2 are MNHEY and SMNVEV (reference sequence). The V end was cut by 7 bases, the J end by 4 bases, with 13 bases between. The CDR3 totals 13 residues. Written as DNA, the CDR3 is TGTGCCAGCACCCGGCATTCGGGCACTGAAGCTTTCTTT. Translation: CASTRHSGTEAFF.

The chain recombines TRBV27 with TRBJ2-4; 7 bases are shared with TRBD1. CDR3 size: 14 residues. The germline V gene encodes CDR1 MNHEY and CDR2 SMNVEV (reference sequence). With V trimmed by 4 bases and J by 7 bases, 7 bases remained unmatched. The CDR3 reads CASSSMTGRNIQYF. The CDR3 DNA is TGTGCCAGCAGTTCTATGACAGGGCGGAACATTCAGTACTTC.

The chain uses TRBV24-1 and TRBJ1-5; D is unclear. V lost 6 bases and J lost 5, with 7 bases in between. In germline, CDR1 is KGHDR, CDR2 SFDVKD. The CDR3 has 12 amino acids. The CDR3 DNA follows: TGTGCCACCAGTCGAGAGGATCAGCCCCAGCATTTT. It is translated as CATSREDQPQHF.

The chain employs TRBV28 and TRBJ1-2, with TRBD1 as a possible D gene (6 bases). Germline V gene data show CDR1 as MDHEN and CDR2 as SYDVKM. This CDR3 has 11 amino acids. Trimming shortened V by 5 bases and J by 9 bases, and 10 bases separated the two germline ends. The CDR3 loop reads CASSNRASYTF. In DNA, the CDR3 is TGTGCCAGCAGTAACAGGGCAAGCTACACCTTC.

V usage is TRBV5-1 and J usage is TRBJ2-3; 12 nucleotides match TRBD2. The CDR3 extends over 18 amino acids. The germline V gene encodes CDR1 SGHRS and CDR2 YFSETQ. Trimming at V came to 0 bases and at J to 1 base, leaving 6 bases not matched to a gene. CDR3 sequence reads: CASSLALAGGPGTDTQYF. In DNA form, the CDR3 reads TGCGCCAGCAGCTTGGCTCTAGCGGGAGGGCCGGGCACAGATACGCAGTATTTT.